The next 5 T cell receptor beta chains were all read from a single sample in a study of human thymus T cells. Resected material from corrective heart surgery provided the thymus tissue analysed. The table came from immunoSEQ multiplex PCR; TCRdb's copy has only in-frame clones and leaves some out. The table has 70,000 to 75,000 clones, 95% seen once. Material: thymus tissue. The source is a girl less than two years old with a congenital heart defect but otherwise immunologically healthy.

CDR3 coding DNA: TGTGCCAGCAGCCAGCCCGGGGACAGGCATCACGATGGCTACACCTTC. Protein: CASSQPGDRHHDGYTF. This sequence joins TRBV14 and TRBJ1-2; TRBD1 agrees at 8 bases. The CDR3 has 16 amino acids. The germline V gene has CDR1 SGHDN and CDR2 FVKESK. The J segment lost 6 bases and the V segment lost 3 bases, leaving 12 bases of the junction unmatched.

The chain links TRBV9 to TRBJ2-7; tentative D call: TRBD2 (6 bases). Germline-derived CDR1 and CDR2 are SGDLS and YYNGEE. The V gene lost 0 bases and the J gene lost 0 bases, with 13 bases spanning the gap. The length of the CDR3 is 16 residues. The CDR3 is CASSVGGGNHSYEQYF. The CDR3 nucleotides are TGTGCCAGCAGCGTAGGGGGAGGTAACCACTCCTACGAGCAGTACTTC.

The gene calls are TRBV27 and TRBJ2-1, with a tentative D call TRBD1 (5 bases). There are 15 residues in the CDR3. Germline V gene lookup returns CDR1 MNHEY and CDR2 SMNVEV (reference sequence). Trimming cost V 7 bases and J 6 bases, with 19 bases left between them. CDR3 coding DNA: TGTGCCAGCACATCAATATCAAATCAGGGCAATGAGCAGTTCTTC. Translated: CASTSISNQGNEQFF.

This clone was observed a few times. The chain links TRBV28 to TRBJ2-1; 10 bases line up with TRBD2. The germline gives CDR1 MDHEN, CDR2 SYDVKM. The CDR3 contains 16 residues. With V trimmed by 5 bases and J by 8 bases, 12 bases remained unmatched. CDR3 loop: CASSPPLAGEMDEQFF. CDR3 nucleotide sequence: TGTGCCAGCAGTCCCCCCCTAGCGGGAGAGATGGATGAGCAGTTCTTC.

The gene calls are TRBV28 and TRBJ1-5; D remains unclear. V gave up 2 bases and J gave up 0 bases, with 17 bases separating them. Per germline, CDR1 MDHEN and CDR2 SYDVKM. CDR3 length: 18 residues. CDR3 nucleotide sequence: TGTGCCAGCAGTTTACCCCCACGGGCCACGTATAGCAATCAGCCCCAGCATTTT. The encoded protein is CASSLPPRATYSNQPQHF.